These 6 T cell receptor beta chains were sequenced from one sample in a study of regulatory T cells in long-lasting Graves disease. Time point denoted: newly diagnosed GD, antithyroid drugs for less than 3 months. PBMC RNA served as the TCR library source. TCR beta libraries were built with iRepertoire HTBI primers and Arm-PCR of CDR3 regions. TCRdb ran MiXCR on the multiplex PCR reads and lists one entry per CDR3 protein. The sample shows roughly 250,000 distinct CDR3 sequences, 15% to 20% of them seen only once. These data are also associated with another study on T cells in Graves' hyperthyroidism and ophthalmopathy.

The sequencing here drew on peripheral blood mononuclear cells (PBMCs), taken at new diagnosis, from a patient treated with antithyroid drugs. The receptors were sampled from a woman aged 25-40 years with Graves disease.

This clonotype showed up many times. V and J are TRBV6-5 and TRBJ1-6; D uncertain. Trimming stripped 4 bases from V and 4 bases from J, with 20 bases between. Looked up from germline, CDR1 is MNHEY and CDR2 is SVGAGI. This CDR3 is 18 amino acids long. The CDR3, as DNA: TGTGCCAGCAGTTCGATCAGGCCCCGTCCCGTATATAATTCACCCCTCCACTTT. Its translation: CASSSIRPRPVYNSPLHF.

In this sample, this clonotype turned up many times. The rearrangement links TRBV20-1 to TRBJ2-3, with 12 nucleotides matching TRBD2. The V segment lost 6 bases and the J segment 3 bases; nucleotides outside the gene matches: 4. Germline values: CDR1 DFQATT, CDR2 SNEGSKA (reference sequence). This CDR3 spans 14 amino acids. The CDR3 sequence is CSATSGGKTDTQYF. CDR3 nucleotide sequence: TGCAGTGCAACTAGCGGGGGGAAAACAGATACGCAGTATTTT.

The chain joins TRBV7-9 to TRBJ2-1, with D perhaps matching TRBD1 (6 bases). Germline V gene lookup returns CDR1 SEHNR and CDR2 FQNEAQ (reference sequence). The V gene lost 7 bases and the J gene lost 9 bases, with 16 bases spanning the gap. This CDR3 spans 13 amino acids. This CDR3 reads CASTKGVIGEQFF. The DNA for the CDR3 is TGTGCCAGCACTAAGGGGGTAATTGGTGAGCAGTTCTTC.

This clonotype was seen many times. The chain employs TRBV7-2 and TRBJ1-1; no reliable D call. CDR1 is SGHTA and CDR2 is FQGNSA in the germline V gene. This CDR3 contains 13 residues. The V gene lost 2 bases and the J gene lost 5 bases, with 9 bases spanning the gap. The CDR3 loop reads CASSLLTGTEAFF. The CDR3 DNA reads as TGTGCCAGCAGCTTATTAACGGGAACTGAAGCTTTCTTT.

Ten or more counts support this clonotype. DNA of the CDR3: TGTGCCAGCAGTTTAGCCCCGGGACAGGGGGGGTATGGCTACACCTTC. It codes for CASSLAPGQGGYGYTF. The chain carries TRBV12-3 or TRBV12-4 and TRBJ1-2; 11 bases align to TRBD1. V was clipped by 0 bases and J by 5 bases; unmatched bases: 5. The CDR3 has 16 amino acids.

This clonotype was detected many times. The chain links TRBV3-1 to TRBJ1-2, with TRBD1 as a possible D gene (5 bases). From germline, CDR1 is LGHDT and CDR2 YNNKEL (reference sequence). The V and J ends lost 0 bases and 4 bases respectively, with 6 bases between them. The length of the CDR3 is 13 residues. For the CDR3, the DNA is TGTGCCAGCAGCCAAGATACAGGCTATGGCTACACCTTC. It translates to CASSQDTGYGYTF.